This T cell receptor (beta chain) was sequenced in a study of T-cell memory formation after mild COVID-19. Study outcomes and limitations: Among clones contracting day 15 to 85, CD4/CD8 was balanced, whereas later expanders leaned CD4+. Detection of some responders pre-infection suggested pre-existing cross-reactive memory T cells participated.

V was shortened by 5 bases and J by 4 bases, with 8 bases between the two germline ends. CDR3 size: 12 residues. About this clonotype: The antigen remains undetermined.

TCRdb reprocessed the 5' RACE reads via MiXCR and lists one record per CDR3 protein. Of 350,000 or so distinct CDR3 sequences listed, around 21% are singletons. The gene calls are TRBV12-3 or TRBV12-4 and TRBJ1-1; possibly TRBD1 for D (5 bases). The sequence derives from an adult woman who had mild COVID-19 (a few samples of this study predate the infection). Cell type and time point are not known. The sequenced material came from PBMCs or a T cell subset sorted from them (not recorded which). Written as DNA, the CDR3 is TGTGCCAGCAGTACAGGAAGCACTGAAGCTTTCTTT. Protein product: CASSTGSTEAFF.